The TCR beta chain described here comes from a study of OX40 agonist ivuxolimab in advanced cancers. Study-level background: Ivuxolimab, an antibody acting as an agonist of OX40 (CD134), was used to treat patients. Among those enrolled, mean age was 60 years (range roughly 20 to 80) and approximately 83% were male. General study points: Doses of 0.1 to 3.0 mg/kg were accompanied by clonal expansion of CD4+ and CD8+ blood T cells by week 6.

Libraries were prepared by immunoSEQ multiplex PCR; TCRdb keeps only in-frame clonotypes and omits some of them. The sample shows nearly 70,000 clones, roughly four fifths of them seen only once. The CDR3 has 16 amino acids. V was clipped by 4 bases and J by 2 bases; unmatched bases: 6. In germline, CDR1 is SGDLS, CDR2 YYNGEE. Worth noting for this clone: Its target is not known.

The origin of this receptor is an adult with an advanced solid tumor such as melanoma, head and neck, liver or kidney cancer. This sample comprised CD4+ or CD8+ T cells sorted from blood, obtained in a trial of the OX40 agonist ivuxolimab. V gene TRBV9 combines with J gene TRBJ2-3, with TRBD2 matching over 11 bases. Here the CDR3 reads CASSPGTSGNTDTQYF. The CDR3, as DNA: TGTGCCAGCAGCCCCGGGACTAGCGGAAACACAGATACGCAGTATTTT.